This T cell receptor beta chain was identified during a study of blood T cell repertoires in COVID-19. Looking at the study overall: Italy, Spain and the United States were the sources of the convalescent and acute COVID-19 samples.

CDR1 LNHDA and CDR2 SQIVND come from the germline V gene (reference sequence). There are 16 residues in the CDR3. The V end was cut by 5 bases, the J end by 7 bases, with 18 bases between. Sequencing used immunoSEQ multiplex PCR; TCRdb keeps in-frame clones, though not all of them. Of 210,000 or so clones listed, about nine tenths are singletons. The receptor comes from a woman aged 40 to 55 with acute or convalescent COVID-19. The sequenced material came from peripheral blood. The chain uses TRBV19 and TRBJ1-6; maybe TRBD1 (6 bases). The CDR3 is CASSGMSGALNSPLHF. The CDR3 DNA follows: TGTGCCAGTAGTGGGATGTCAGGGGCCCTAAATTCACCCCTCCACTTT.